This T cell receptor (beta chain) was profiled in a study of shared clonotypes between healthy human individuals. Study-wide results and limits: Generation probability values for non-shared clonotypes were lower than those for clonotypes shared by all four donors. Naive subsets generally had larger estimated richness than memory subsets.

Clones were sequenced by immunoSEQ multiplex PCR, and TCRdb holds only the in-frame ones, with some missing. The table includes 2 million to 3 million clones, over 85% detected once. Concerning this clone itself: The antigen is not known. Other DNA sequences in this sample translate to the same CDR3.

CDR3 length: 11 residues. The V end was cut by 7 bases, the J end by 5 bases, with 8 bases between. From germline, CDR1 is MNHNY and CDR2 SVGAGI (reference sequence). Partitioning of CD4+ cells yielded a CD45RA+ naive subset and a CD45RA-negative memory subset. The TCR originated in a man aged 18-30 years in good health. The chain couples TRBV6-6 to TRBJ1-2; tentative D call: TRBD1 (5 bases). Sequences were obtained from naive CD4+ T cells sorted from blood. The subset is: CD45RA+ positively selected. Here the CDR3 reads CASNEGYGYTF. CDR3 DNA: TGTGCCAGCAACGAGGGGTATGGCTACACCTTC.